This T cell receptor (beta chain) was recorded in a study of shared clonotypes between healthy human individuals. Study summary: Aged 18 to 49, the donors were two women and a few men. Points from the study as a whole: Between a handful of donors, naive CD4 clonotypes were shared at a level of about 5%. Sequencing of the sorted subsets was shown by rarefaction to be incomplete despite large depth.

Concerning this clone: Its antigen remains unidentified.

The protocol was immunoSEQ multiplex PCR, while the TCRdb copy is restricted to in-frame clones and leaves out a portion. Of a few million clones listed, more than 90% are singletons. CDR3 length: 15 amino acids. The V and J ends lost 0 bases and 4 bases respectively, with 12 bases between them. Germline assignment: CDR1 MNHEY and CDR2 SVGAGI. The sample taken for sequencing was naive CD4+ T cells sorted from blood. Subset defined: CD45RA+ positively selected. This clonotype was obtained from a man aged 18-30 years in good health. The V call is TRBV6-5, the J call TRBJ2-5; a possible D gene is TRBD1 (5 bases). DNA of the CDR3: TGTGCCAGCAGTTACTCTAAGGACACGAGAGAGACCCAGTACTTC. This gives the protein CASSYSKDTRETQYF.